The next 5 T cell receptor beta chains were all read from a single sample in a study of Ad26.COV2.S vaccination and SARS-CoV-2 variants. Libraries were prepared by immunoSEQ multiplex PCR; TCRdb keeps only in-frame clonotypes and omits some of them. The sample lists some 410,000 clones, approximately 90% seen once, with over 1.5% in the top ten. Treatment reported: approximately 18 received Ad26.COV2.S at low or high dose, single or two shots; roughly five received placebo; per-sample allocation not given. The study sampled participants on day 63 after the first vaccine or placebo injection. This sample comprised peripheral blood, obtained in a trial of Ad26.COV2.S vaccine versus placebo. The source of these receptors is a person between 18 and 60 years old who received the Ad26.COV2.S COVID-19 vaccine or a placebo.

This clone turned up a few times. The CDR3 loop reads CAWSVKATAWGDYGYTF. CDR3 in DNA: TGTGCCTGGAGTGTAAAGGCGACGGCCTGGGGGGACTATGGCTACACCTTC. The V call is TRBV30, the J call TRBJ1-2, with D perhaps matching TRBD1 (5 bases). This CDR3 has 17 amino acids. Per germline, CDR1 GTSNPN and CDR2 SVGIG (reference sequence). V lost 0 bases and J lost 3, with 20 bases in between. The full variable domain, with the rest looked up from reference TRBV30 and TRBJ1-2, is SQTIHQWPATLVQPVGSPLSLECTVEGTSNPNLYWYRQAAGRGLQLLFYSVGIGQISSEVPQNLSASRPQDRQFILSSKKLLLSDSGFYLCAWSVKATAWGDYGYTFGSGTRLTVV.

The chain combines TRBV30 with TRBJ1-2; perhaps TRBD1 as D (6 bases). The length of the CDR3 is 14 residues. V was shortened by 4 bases and J by 7 bases, with 19 bases between the two germline ends. Germline V gene lookup returns CDR1 GTSNPN and CDR2 SVGIG (reference sequence). CDR3 bases: TGTGCCTGGACCCCGGACAGCCATGCGGGTGGCTACACCTTC. Encoded protein: CAWTPDSHAGGYTF. The whole variable domain, remainder taken from reference TRBV30 and TRBJ1-2, is SQTIHQWPATLVQPVGSPLSLECTVEGTSNPNLYWYRQAAGRGLQLLFYSVGIGQISSEVPQNLSASRPQDRQFILSSKKLLLSDSGFYLCAWTPDSHAGGYTFGSGTRLTVV.

As DNA, the CDR3 is TGTGCCAGCAGCTTTGGGGGGACAGATACGCAGTATTTT. Translating it yields CASSFGGTDTQYF. The rearrangement links TRBV11-3 to TRBJ2-3; D is perhaps TRBD2 (6 bases). The germline V gene has CDR1 SGHNT and CDR2 YENEEA. Trimming removed 3 bases from V and 3 bases from J, with 7 bases in between. The CDR3 runs to 13 residues.

The gene calls are TRBV5-1 and TRBJ2-3, with D perhaps matching TRBD1 (5 bases). The CDR3 covers 13 residues. In germline, CDR1 is SGHRS, CDR2 YFSETQ. Deletions cut 2 bases from V and 2 bases from J, with 6 bases between. The CDR3 DNA sequence: TGCGCCAGCAGCTTTGGGGCCACAGATACGCAGTATTTT. Its translation: CASSFGATDTQYF.

V gene TRBV2 combines with J gene TRBJ1-2; D perhaps matches TRBD1 (6 bases). Trimming cost V 1 base and J 6 bases, with 15 bases left between them. Germline V gene data show CDR1 as SNHLY and CDR2 as FYNNEI. CDR3 size: 15 residues. The CDR3 protein is CASSEDVDRNDGYTF. The CDR3 DNA follows: TGTGCCAGCAGTGAAGATGTAGACAGGAACGATGGCTACACCTTC. Complete variable domain (other parts from reference TRBV2 and TRBJ1-2): EPEVTQTPSHQVTQMGQEVILRCVPISNHLYFYWYRQILGQKVEFLVSFYNNEISEKSEIFDDQFSVERPDGSNFTLKIRSTKLEDSAMYFCASSEDVDRNDGYTFGSGTRLTVV.